These 29 T cell receptor beta chains share one sample of origin, sequenced in a study of yellow fever vaccine responses in identical twins. TCRdb re-derived calls from the RT-PCR reads in MiXCR, one entry per CDR3 protein. The repertoire holds about 300 distinct CDR3 sequences, with approximately 70% as singletons. The sample in question was T cells from blood (PBMCs), unsorted or a sorted subset (not recorded which), obtained before or after yellow fever vaccination (not recorded which). The receptors were sampled from a woman between 18 and 30 years old who received the yellow fever vaccine.

The J gene is TRBJ2-6, the V gene TRBV6-2 or TRBV6-3, with 7 bases aligning to TRBD1. Germline CDR1 MNHEY, CDR2 SVGEGT. This CDR3 comprises 16 residues. V lost 0 bases and J lost 4; bases outside the gene matches: 3. CDR3 DNA sequence: TGTGCCAGCAGTTACTCGACAGGGTACGGGGCCAACGTCCTGACTTTC. The encoded protein is CASSYSTGYGANVLTF.

This chain links TRBV10-3 with TRBJ1-1; possible D gene TRBD1, 5 bases. The germline V gene has CDR1 ENHRY and CDR2 SYGVKD. The CDR3 is made up of 15 amino acids. V was pared by 5 bases and J by 1 base, with 14 bases between. CDR3 protein: CAISKGAGGNTEAFF. The CDR3 bases are TGTGCCATCAGTAAAGGGGCTGGGGGGAACACTGAAGCTTTCTTT.

This clonotype was detected once. The genes are TRBV18 and TRBJ1-3; D unresolved. The V end was cut by 3 bases, the J end by 3 bases, with 3 bases between. CDR3 length: 12 amino acids. The germline V gene encodes CDR1 KGHSH and CDR2 LQKENI. The chain's CDR3 is CASSPDGNTIYF. In nucleotides, the CDR3 is TGTGCCAGCTCACCTGATGGAAACACCATATATTTT.

CDR3 region: CASSPRGDYNSPLHF. For the CDR3, the DNA is TGTGCCAGCAGTCCCAGAGGGGACTATAATTCACCCCTCCACTTT. The J gene is TRBJ1-6, the V gene TRBV12-3 or TRBV12-4, with D maybe TRBD1 (5 bases). V lost 5 bases and J 3 bases, leaving 11 bases between the germline ends. CDR3 length equals 15 residues.

In regard to this clonotype: A junction end diverges from the germline sequence, so it may reflect a read error. V usage is TRBV27 and J usage is TRBJ1-5; 9 nucleotides match TRBD1. Germline V gene sequence: CDR1 MNHEY, CDR2 SMNVEV (reference sequence). This CDR3 region has 14 residues. The DNA for the CDR3 is TGCACCAGCAGTGGGACAGGGAGCGGGCAGCCCCAGCATTTT. Residues: CTSSGTGSGQPQHF.

The V gene is TRBV4-1, the J gene TRBJ2-7; weak D call: TRBD1 (5 bases). CDR3 size: 15 residues. Germline CDR1 MGHRA, CDR2 YSYEKL. Deletions cut 2 bases from V and 5 bases from J, with 16 bases between. CDR3 sequence reads: CASSQRTGRVDEQYF. The CDR3 nucleotides read TGCGCCAGCAGCCAAAGAACAGGTAGGGTAGACGAGCAGTACTTC.

This chain links TRBV6-1 with TRBJ1-5; D possibly corresponds to TRBD1 (6 bases). V lost 6 bases, J lost 2 bases, and 14 bases lay in between. The V gene's germline CDR1 is MNHNS and CDR2 SASEGT. CDR3 length equals 15 residues. In DNA form, the CDR3 reads TGTGCCAGCAGCCAGGGACATGTGGGCAATCAGCCCCAGCATTTT. Its translation is CASSQGHVGNQPQHF.

V and J are TRBV10-3 and TRBJ1-2; TRBD1 matches at 9 bases. This CDR3 spans 14 amino acids. Losses at the gene ends were 4 bases for V and 6 bases for J; bases not matched to a gene: 6. Looked up from germline, CDR1 is ENHRY and CDR2 is SYGVKD. CDR3: CAISGGTGLDGYTF. Written as DNA, the CDR3 is TGTGCCATCAGTGGCGGGACAGGGCTCGATGGCTACACCTTC.

The chain employs TRBV10-3 and TRBJ1-3; tentative D call: TRBD1 (5 bases). The ends were cut back, 4 bases at V and 0 bases at J, with 13 bases in the middle. The CDR3 length is 16 residues. Per the germline V gene, CDR1 is ENHRY and CDR2 is SYGVKD. The CDR3 region has the DNA TGTGCCATCAGTGTCATCCCAGGGAGCTCTGGAAACACCATATATTTT. Amino acid sequence: CAISVIPGSSGNTIYF.

The rearrangement uses TRBV12-3 or TRBV12-4 and TRBJ1-1; no definite D call. V lost 3 bases, J lost 5 bases, and 13 bases lay in between. The CDR3 has 14 amino acids. The CDR3 here is CASSLGGFGTEAFF. The CDR3 DNA is TGTGCCAGCAGTTTGGGAGGGTTCGGGACTGAAGCTTTCTTT.

The rearrangement joins TRBV6-5 to TRBJ2-7, with 7 positions matching TRBD2. Losses at the gene ends were 0 bases for V and 7 bases for J; bases not matched to a gene: 9. Germline CDR1 and CDR2: MNHEY and SVGAGI. CDR3 length equals 15 residues. CDR3 coding DNA: TGTGCCAGCAGTTACTCTCCCCCGGGAGCGGGGGAGCAGTACTTC. It translates to CASSYSPPGAGEQYF.

The chain is built from TRBV10-1 and TRBJ1-3; D remains ambiguous. The CDR3 contains 14 residues. Trimming took off 6 bases at V and 0 bases at J, with 9 bases between the two ends. Germline V gene data show CDR1 as WNHNN and CDR2 as SYGVQD (reference sequence). The CDR3 coding sequence is TGCGCCAGCAGCCCCGGGTTCTCTGGAAACACCATATATTTT. Protein product: CASSPGFSGNTIYF.

The chain employs TRBV15 and TRBJ2-7; D might be TRBD1 (6 bases). The CDR3 contains 14 residues. Per the germline V gene, CDR1 is LNHNV and CDR2 is YYDKDF (reference sequence). V was pared by 3 bases and J by 3 bases, with 12 bases between. Here the CDR3 DNA reads TGTGCCACCAGCAGGGGGGCTGGGAACTACGAGCAGTACGTC. It is translated as CATSRGAGNYEQYV.

In its sample, this clonotype was seen a few times. The V call is TRBV12-3 or TRBV12-4, the J call TRBJ1-2; a weak D match, TRBD1 (5 bases). The CDR3 totals 13 residues. V was cut by 3 bases and J by 4 bases, with 9 bases left in between. CDR3 sequence: CASSFSRGYGYTF. The CDR3 region has the DNA TGTGCCAGCAGTTTCTCTAGGGGCTATGGCTACACCTTC.

The chain has TRBV7-7 and TRBJ2-5, with D perhaps matching TRBD1 or TRBD2 (5 bases each). The V end was cut by 5 bases, the J end by 6 bases, with 13 bases between. Germline CDR1 and CDR2: SSHAT and FNYEAQ (reference sequence). The CDR3 contains 13 residues. Here the CDR3 reads CASSQNGGQTQYF. The CDR3 DNA sequence: TGTGCCAGCAGCCAGAATGGGGGACAGACCCAGTACTTC.

The chain carries TRBV7-6 and TRBJ1-1; no clear D. The CDR3 consists of 14 residues. Deletions cut 5 bases from V and 0 bases from J, with 10 bases between. Germline assignment: CDR1 SGHVS and CDR2 FNYEAQ. Written as DNA, the CDR3 is TGTGCCAGCAGCGTTTCGGGGATGAACACTGAAGCTTTCTTT. Translated, it gives CASSVSGMNTEAFF.

This clonotype was observed a handful of times. This chain connects TRBV7-6 to TRBJ1-6; unclear D gene. CDR3 length: 13 residues. Germline CDR1 and CDR2: SGHVS and FNYEAQ. V lost 4 bases and J lost 10, with 11 bases in between. The CDR3 reads CASSSQSRSPLHF. The CDR3 region has the DNA TGTGCCAGCAGCTCCCAAAGCCGCTCACCCCTCCACTTT.

The chain uses TRBV6-5 and TRBJ2-7; 7 bases map to TRBD2. The CDR3 is 14 residues long. Losses at the gene ends were 2 bases for V and 8 bases for J; bases not matched to a gene: 9. In germline, CDR1 is MNHEY, CDR2 SVGAGI. The CDR3 loop is CASSYPGTNPKQYF. CDR3 DNA sequence: TGTGCCAGCAGTTACCCCGGGACTAACCCAAAGCAGTACTTC.

The V gene is TRBV10-1, the J gene TRBJ1-1; D call uncertain. The V end lost 1 base, the J end lost 1 base, and 10 bases lay between the germline ends. CDR1 WNHNN and CDR2 SYGVQD come from the germline V gene (reference sequence). This CDR3 spans 15 amino acids. CDR3 residues: CASSEWVGRNTEAFF. CDR3 bases: TGCGCCAGCAGTGAGTGGGTAGGAAGGAACACTGAAGCTTTCTTT.

This chain joins TRBV11-3 and TRBJ2-7, with 13 bases matching TRBD2. Losses at the gene ends were 1 base for V and 6 bases for J; bases not matched to a gene: 0. The CDR3 has 14 residues. The germline V gene has CDR1 SGHNT and CDR2 YENEEA. The CDR3 loop reads CASSLGTSGSEQYF. CDR3 nucleotides: TGTGCCAGCAGCTTAGGGACTAGCGGGAGCGAGCAGTACTTC.

The chain uses TRBV24-1 and TRBJ2-3; possibly TRBD1 for D (5 bases). The germline V and J ends were trimmed by 5 bases and 2 bases, with 25 bases remaining between them. Germline CDR1 and CDR2: KGHDR and SFDVKD. The CDR3 has 19 residues. The CDR3 DNA is TGTGCCACCAGTGTCCCGAGGTTGGGGCAGGCTGTAAACACAGATACGCAGTATTTT. It is translated as CATSVPRLGQAVNTDTQYF.

The CDR3 nucleotides read TGTGCCAGCAGCCAGGACACTGAAGCTTTCTTT. Amino acid sequence: CASSQDTEAFF. This sequence joins TRBV7-9 and TRBJ1-1; D unresolved. This CDR3 is 11 amino acids long. V was shortened by 5 bases and J by 3 bases, with 4 bases between the two germline ends. Germline V gene data show CDR1 as SEHNR and CDR2 as FQNEAQ (reference sequence).

Comment on this clonotype: Mismatch with germline at one junction end may stem from a read error. V usage is TRBV15 and J usage is TRBJ2-3; TRBD2 might be the D (5 bases). The CDR3 runs 15 residues. The germline V gene has CDR1 LNHNV and CDR2 YYDKDF (reference sequence). The CDR3 reads CATRRDVTKADTQYF. The CDR3 DNA sequence: TGTGCCACCAGGAGAGACGTGACTAAGGCAGATACGCAGTATTTT.

In its sample, this clonotype was seen a few times. V usage is TRBV6-1 and J usage is TRBJ1-1; D remains unclear. The V and J ends lost 8 bases and 7 bases respectively, with 11 bases between them. Germline V gives CDR1 MNHNS, CDR2 SASEGT. This CDR3 is 11 amino acids long. DNA for the CDR3: TGTGCCAGCGGGAGTACGGGTGAAGCTTTCTTT. Encoded protein: CASGSTGEAFF.

The genes are TRBV6-2 or TRBV6-3 and TRBJ1-1; unclear D gene. The V end was cut by 3 bases, the J end by 4 bases, with 15 bases between. CDR3 length: 15 amino acids. CDR1 and CDR2 from the germline V gene are MNHEY and SVGEGT. Here the CDR3 reads CASSYMGTGSTEAFF. The CDR3 DNA is TGTGCCAGCAGTTATATGGGAACGGGGTCCACTGAAGCTTTCTTT.

This clonotype showed up just a few times. This rearrangement joins TRBV11-3 to TRBJ1-1; 9 bases agree with TRBD1. Germline CDR1 is SGHNT and CDR2 is YENEEA. This CDR3 comprises 15 residues. Trimming removed 2 bases from V and 1 base from J; junction bases left unmatched: 2. CDR3 DNA: TGTGCCAGCAGCTTACGGGGACAGGGGAACACTGAAGCTTTCTTT. Its translation: CASSLRGQGNTEAFF.

The chain uses TRBV11-3 and TRBJ1-2; possible D gene TRBD1, 5 bases. V lost 6 bases to trimming and J lost 6 bases, with 14 bases between them. Germline CDR1 is SGHNT and CDR2 is YENEEA. The CDR3 loop spans 13 amino acids. The CDR3 bases are TGTGCCAGCAGACCGCCAGGGAACCATGGCTACACCTTC. It yields the protein CASRPPGNHGYTF.

This chain uses TRBV18 with TRBJ2-5, with D possibly TRBD1 on 6 matching bases. This CDR3 is built from 14 residues. Germline values: CDR1 KGHSH, CDR2 LQKENI. The ends were cut back, 3 bases at V and 1 base at J, with 9 bases in the middle. The CDR3 sequence: CASSPQGLQETQYF. Here the CDR3 DNA reads TGTGCCAGCTCACCGCAGGGGCTCCAAGAGACCCAGTACTTC.

This clonotype has only one observation. V is TRBV7-9 and J is TRBJ2-2, with TRBD2 matching 8 bases. The CDR3 is 16 amino acids. CDR1 is SEHNR, CDR2 FQNEAQ, per germline (reference sequence). The junction had 6 bases not matched to a gene; V was cut back by 2 bases and J by 4 bases. Here the CDR3 DNA reads TGTGCCAGCAGCTTAAAAGAGGCGGGAGGCACCGGGGAGCTGTTTTTT. This sequence encodes CASSLKEAGGTGELFF.